This T cell receptor (beta chain) was sequenced in a study of blood T cells in healthy people across ages. Using a J-beta primer mix together with a sample-barcoded 5' primer, a second PCR was run for about 6 to 11 cycles. TCRdb used MiXCR to reprocess the 5' RACE reads, holding one entry per CDR3 protein. The sample consists of around 780,000 distinct CDR3 sequences, roughly 26% of them appearing once. Trimming removed 6 bases from V and 6 bases from J, with 14 bases in between. Germline V lookup: CDR1 MNHNY, CDR2 SVGAGI (reference sequence). The CDR3 runs to 14 residues. The draw of peripheral blood yielded ten milliliters from each donor. The sample holds a few counts of this clonotype. Its specificity is not known. Study-wide findings and caveats: CMV infection status of these donors was not known.

Separately, the same data were catalogued under a study of T cells of mothers and their children. That paper adds: Each child contributed millions of TCR beta CDR3 reads, while each mother contributed over 8 million.

This sequence was found in a boy between 5 and 17 years old in good health. The chain recombines TRBV6-6 with TRBJ2-2, with D tentatively TRBD1 or TRBD2 (5 bases each). Specimen: blood. The CDR3 DNA reads as TGTGCCAGCAGGGCTCCCCTGGGGGCCGGGGAGCTGTTTTTT. Translating gives CASRAPLGAGELFF.